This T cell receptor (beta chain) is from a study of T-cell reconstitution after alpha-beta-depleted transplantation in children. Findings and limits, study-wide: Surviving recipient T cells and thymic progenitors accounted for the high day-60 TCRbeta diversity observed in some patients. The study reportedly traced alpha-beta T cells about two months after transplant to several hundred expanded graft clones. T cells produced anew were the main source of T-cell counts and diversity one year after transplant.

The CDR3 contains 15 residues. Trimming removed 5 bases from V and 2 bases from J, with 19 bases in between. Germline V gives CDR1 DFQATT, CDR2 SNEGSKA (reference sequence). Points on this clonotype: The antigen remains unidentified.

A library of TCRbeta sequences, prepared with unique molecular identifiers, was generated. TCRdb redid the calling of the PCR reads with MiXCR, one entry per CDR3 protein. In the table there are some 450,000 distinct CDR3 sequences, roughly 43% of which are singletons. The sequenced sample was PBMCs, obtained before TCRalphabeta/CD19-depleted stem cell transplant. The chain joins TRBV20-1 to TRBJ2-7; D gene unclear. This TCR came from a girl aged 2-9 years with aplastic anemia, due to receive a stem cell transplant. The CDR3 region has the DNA TGCAGTGCTTATCTCCAGACCTCAACCCCCTACGAGCAGTACTTC. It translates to CSAYLQTSTPYEQYF.